This TCR beta chain was identified during a study of cytomegalovirus exposure and HLA in healthy donors. Study-wide points: The study listed 150 to 200 cytomegalovirus-associated TCR beta chains.

In the PCR, 60 Vbeta and 13 Jbeta primers were used. Assay: immunoSEQ multiplex PCR; the TCRdb copy retains only in-frame clones and omits some. The sample includes 90,000 to 150,000 clones, about 80% of them seen just once. The CDR3 has 14 residues. With 0 bases removed from V and 0 bases from J, the gap between germline ends came to 5 bases. Germline V lookup: CDR1 MGHRA, CDR2 YSYEKL. This clone was seen once. Its antigen is not identified. This clonotype was sampled from a woman aged 40 to 50 in good health and CMV-seropositive. The V call is TRBV4-1, the J call TRBJ1-1; D ambiguous. The sample comprised PBMCs. The DNA for the CDR3 is TGCGCCAGCAGCCAAGACGGGTTGAACACTGAAGCTTTCTTT. Protein product: CASSQDGLNTEAFF.